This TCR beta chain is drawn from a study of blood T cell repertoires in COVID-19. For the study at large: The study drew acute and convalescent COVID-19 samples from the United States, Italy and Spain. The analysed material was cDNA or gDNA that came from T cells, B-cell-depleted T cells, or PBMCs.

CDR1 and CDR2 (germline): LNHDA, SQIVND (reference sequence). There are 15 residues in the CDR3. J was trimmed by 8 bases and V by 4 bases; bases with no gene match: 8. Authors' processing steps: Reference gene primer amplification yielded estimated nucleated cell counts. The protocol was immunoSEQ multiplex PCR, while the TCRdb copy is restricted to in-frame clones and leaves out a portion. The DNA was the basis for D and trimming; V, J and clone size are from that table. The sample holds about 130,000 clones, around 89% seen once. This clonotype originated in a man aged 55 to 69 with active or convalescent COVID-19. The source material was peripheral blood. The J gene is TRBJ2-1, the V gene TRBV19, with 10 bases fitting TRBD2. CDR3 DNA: TGTGCCAGTAGTACTTCAGCGGGAGGGACAGATGAGCAGTTCTTC. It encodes CASSTSAGGTDEQFF. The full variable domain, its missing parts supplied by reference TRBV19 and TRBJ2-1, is DGGITQSPKYLFRKEGQNVTLSCEQNLNHDAMYWYRQDPGQGLRLIYYSQIVNDFQKGDIAEGYSVSREKKESFPLTVTSAQKNPTAFYLCASSTSAGGTDEQFFGPGTRLTVL.